Presented here are 14 T cell receptor beta chains from one specimen sequenced in a study of CD8 T cells in Susac syndrome. Random-hexamer reverse transcription was applied to about 0.5 to 1 ug RNA. TCRdb re-derived calls from the immunoSEQ multiplex PCR reads in MiXCR, one entry per CDR3 protein. The data hold some 120,000 distinct CDR3 sequences, with around 95% observed a single time. Sequencing input: CD4+ T cells from PBMCs. The receptor source for this set is a human donor in good health.

The chain has TRBV10-1 and TRBJ1-2; the match to TRBD1 covers 10 bases. Germline CDR1 reads WNHNN; CDR2 reads SYGVQD (reference sequence). V was clipped by 5 bases and J by 2 bases; unmatched bases: 17. This CDR3 is built from 19 residues. The CDR3 reads CASSPTSWDRGPLNYGYTF. The DNA for the CDR3 is TGCGCCAGCAGTCCGACCTCGTGGGACAGGGGTCCGCTCAACTATGGCTACACCTTC.

CDR3 in DNA: TGTGCCAGCAGTCGAGACAGGAGCAATCAGCCCCAGCATTTT. Translated: CASSRDRSNQPQHF. V gene TRBV7-8 combines with J gene TRBJ1-5, with a weak D call TRBD1 (6 bases). Trimming shortened V by 6 bases and J by 1 base, and 10 bases separated the two germline ends. Germline loops: CDR1 SGHVS, CDR2 FQNEAQ. The CDR3 covers 14 residues. Full variable domain (missing parts from reference TRBV7-8 and TRBJ1-5): GAGVSQSPRYKVAKRGQDVALRCDPISGHVSLFWYQQALGQGPEFLTYFQNEAQLDKSGLPSDRFFAERPEGSVSTLKIQRTQQEDSAVYLCASSRDRSNQPQHFGDGTRLSIL.

J is TRBJ2-7 and V is TRBV7-9; D uncertain. The CDR3 totals 12 residues. Germline values: CDR1 SEHNR, CDR2 FQNEAQ (reference sequence). V was cut by 3 bases and J by 6 bases, with 9 bases left in between. CDR3 bases: TGTGCCAGCAGCTTCGGAGAAGGCGAGCAGTACTTC. Translating gives CASSFGEGEQYF.

The V call is TRBV20-1, the J call TRBJ2-1; TRBD1 is a possible D gene (5 bases). Germline V lookup: CDR1 DFQATT, CDR2 SNEGSKA (reference sequence). The CDR3 is 15 amino acids. V was clipped by 5 bases and J by 0 bases, with 14 bases between them. The CDR3 bases are TGCAGTGCTGCCTCTACAGGTAGCTCCTACAATGAGCAGTTCTTC. Protein product: CSAASTGSSYNEQFF.

This sequence joins TRBV14 and TRBJ2-5, with D unresolved. Germline assignment: CDR1 SGHDN and CDR2 FVKESK. This CDR3 region has 12 residues. V was pared by 3 bases and J by 1 base, with 3 bases between. The CDR3 protein is CASSQSQETQYF. CDR3 coding DNA: TGTGCCAGCAGCCAGTCCCAAGAGACCCAGTACTTC.

This chain links TRBV12-3 or TRBV12-4 with TRBJ2-7; the match to TRBD2 covers 13 bases. Trimming took 2 bases from V and 9 from J; bases not matched to a gene: 7. The CDR3 has 15 amino acids. This chain's CDR3 is CASSLRTSGSGVQYF. CDR3 coding DNA: TGTGCCAGCAGTTTAAGGACTAGCGGGAGTGGTGTGCAGTACTTC.

The chain couples TRBV29-1 to TRBJ2-1, with D tentatively TRBD1 or TRBD2 (5 bases each). This CDR3 has 14 amino acids. Trimming shortened V by 8 bases and J by 4 bases, and 18 bases separated the two germline ends. Germline CDR1 SQVTM, CDR2 ANQGSEA. CDR3 region: CSIESGTKYNEQFF. The CDR3 coding sequence is TGCAGCATCGAGTCCGGGACCAAATACAATGAGCAGTTCTTC.

This sequence joins TRBV20-1 and TRBJ1-2; D unresolved. CDR3 length equals 12 residues. The germline V gene has CDR1 DFQATT and CDR2 SNEGSKA (reference sequence). The V end was cut by 2 bases, the J end by 4 bases, with 8 bases between. This CDR3 is CSARQPIYGYTF. In DNA form, the CDR3 reads TGCAGTGCTAGACAGCCAATCTATGGCTACACCTTC.

This chain links TRBV6-1 with TRBJ2-6; the match to TRBD1 covers 10 bases. The CDR3 sequence is 18 residues long. J was trimmed by 2 bases and V by 3 bases; bases with no gene match: 7. In germline, CDR1 is MNHNS, CDR2 SASEGT. The CDR3 DNA reads as TGTGCCAGCAGTGACGCGGGACAGGGGACCGCTGGGGCCAACGTCCTGACTTTC. This encodes CASSDAGQGTAGANVLTF.

V gene TRBV13 combines with J gene TRBJ2-3; 9 positions agree with TRBD2. The junction had 9 bases not matched to a gene; V was cut back by 2 bases and J by 3 bases. CDR1 and CDR2 from the germline V gene are PRHDT and FYEKMQ (reference sequence). The CDR3 sequence is 17 residues long. CDR3 in DNA: TGTGCCAGCAGCTTACGAGCGGGAGGAGGAATAACAGATACGCAGTATTTT. Amino acid sequence: CASSLRAGGGITDTQYF.

V and J are TRBV5-1 and TRBJ2-5; maybe TRBD1 (6 bases). Germline V gives CDR1 SGHRS, CDR2 YFSETQ. This CDR3 is 15 amino acids long. Trimming stripped 2 bases from V and 5 bases from J, with 16 bases between. Here the CDR3 DNA reads TGCGCCAGCAGCTTAGGAGCGGCAGGGGAGGAGACCCAGTACTTC. It specifies CASSLGAAGEETQYF.

The chain combines TRBV20-1 with TRBJ2-2, with TRBD2 identical over 9 bases. This CDR3 comprises 14 residues. Germline CDR1 reads DFQATT; CDR2 reads SNEGSKA (reference sequence). V lost 5 bases, J lost 7 bases, and 8 bases stayed unmatched. CDR3 nucleotide sequence: TGCAGTGCTGTAGCGGGAGCGCCTGACGGGGAGCTGTTTTTT. It is translated as CSAVAGAPDGELFF.

This clonotype appeared once. The chain has TRBV29-1 and TRBJ1-3; perhaps TRBD1 as D (6 bases). V lost 4 bases to trimming and J lost 3 bases, with 13 bases between them. The CDR3 contains 14 residues. Germline V gene data show CDR1 as SQVTM and CDR2 as ANQGSEA. DNA of the CDR3: TGCAGCGTTGTTTCAGGGGCAATTGGAAACACCATATATTTT. Residues: CSVVSGAIGNTIYF.

This clonotype was observed once. The chain is built from TRBV3-1 and TRBJ2-4, with D tentatively TRBD1 or TRBD2 (6 bases each). V gave up 1 base and J gave up 0 bases, with 10 bases separating them. Per germline, CDR1 LGHDT and CDR2 YNNKEL (reference sequence). The CDR3 spans 16 residues. CDR3 coding DNA: TGTGCCAGCAGCCAAGTAGGGGGGCAAGCCAAAAACATTCAGTACTTC. Its translation: CASSQVGGQAKNIQYF.